A selection of T cell receptor beta chains follows, all from one sample in a study of blood T cell repertoires in COVID-19. This table comes from immunoSEQ multiplex PCR, and its TCRdb copy is limited to in-frame clones, with some not included. In the table there are 110,000 or so clones, around 83% of which are singletons. Sample: peripheral blood. The receptors were gathered from a woman aged 55-70 years with COVID-19, enrolled during active disease. Each CDR3 is given with its conserved first and last residue. D genes are given only for firm matches. The listing skips clone size in some rows; elsewhere it reads once, few, many or a size class.

J gene: TRBJ2-4
clone size: -
D gene: TRBD1
V gene: TRBV11-3
CDR3 length: 16
CDR3 DNA: TGTGCCAGCAGCTTCACAGTAGGGGGCGCGGAAAACATTCAGTACTTC
CDR3 protein: CASSFTVGGAENIQYF

J gene: TRBJ1-5
clone size: -
D gene: -
V gene: TRBV30
CDR3 length: 14
CDR3 DNA: TGTGCCTGGAGTCAAGGACTGGTAAACCAGCCCCAGCATTTT
CDR3 protein: CAWSQGLVNQPQHF

J gene: TRBJ2-2
clone size: -
D gene: -
V gene: TRBV7-9
CDR3 length: 17
CDR3 DNA: TGTGCCAGCAGCTTAGCGTCACAGGGCGCGAACACCGGGGAGCTGTTTTTT
CDR3 protein: CASSLASQGANTGELFF

J gene: TRBJ2-7
clone size: -
D gene: -
V gene: TRBV12-3/TRBV12-4
CDR3 length: 13
CDR3 DNA: TGTGCCAGCAGCATTAATGGGCCCTACGAGCAGTACTTC
CDR3 protein: CASSINGPYEQYF

J gene: TRBJ1-1
clone size: -
D gene: -
V gene: TRBV9
CDR3 length: 12
CDR3 DNA: TGTGCCAGCTCCCCCATCAGGGGTGAAGCTTTCTTT
CDR3 protein: CASSPIRGEAFF

J gene: TRBJ1-2
clone size: -
D gene: TRBD1
V gene: TRBV20-1
CDR3 length: 14
CDR3 DNA: TGCAGTGCTAGTGCCGGGACAGGGTTCTATGGCTACACCTTC
CDR3 protein: CSASAGTGFYGYTF

J gene: TRBJ1-5
clone size: -
D gene: TRBD1
V gene: TRBV2
CDR3 length: 15
CDR3 DNA: TGTGCCAGCAGGTCGGCCCTGACAGGGGATCAGCCCCAGCATTTT
CDR3 protein: CASRSALTGDQPQHF

J gene: TRBJ2-5
clone size: -
D gene: -
V gene: TRBV7-6
CDR3 length: 16
CDR3 DNA: TGTGCCAGCAGCTTAGGAGCATTGAGCTCCCAAGAGACCCAGTACTTC
CDR3 protein: CASSLGALSSQETQYF

J gene: TRBJ2-5
clone size: once
D gene: -
V gene: TRBV5-6
CDR3 length: 15
CDR3 DNA: TGTGCCAGCAGCTTGAACTTCAGGTACAGAGAGACCCAGTACTTC
CDR3 protein: CASSLNFRYRETQYF

J gene: TRBJ2-3
clone size: -
D gene: -
V gene: TRBV30
CDR3 length: 15
CDR3 DNA: TGTGCCTGGAGTATGTTGGCGGGGGCCACAGATACGCAGTATTTT
CDR3 protein: CAWSMLAGATDTQYF